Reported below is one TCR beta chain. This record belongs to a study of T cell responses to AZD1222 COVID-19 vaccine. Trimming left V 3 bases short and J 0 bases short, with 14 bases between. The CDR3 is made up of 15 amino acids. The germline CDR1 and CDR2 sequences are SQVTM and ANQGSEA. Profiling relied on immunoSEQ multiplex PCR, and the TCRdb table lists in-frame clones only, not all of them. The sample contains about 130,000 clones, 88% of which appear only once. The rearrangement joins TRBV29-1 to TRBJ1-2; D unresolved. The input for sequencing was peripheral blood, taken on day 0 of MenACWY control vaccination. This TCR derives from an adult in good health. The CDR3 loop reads CSVDISGYPNYGYTF. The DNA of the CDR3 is TGCAGCGTTGATATTTCGGGATACCCTAACTATGGCTACACCTTC.